This is a list of T cell receptor beta chains from one sample in a study of early T cells in non-severe SARS-CoV-2 infection. TCRdb independently ran MiXCR on the 5' RACE reads; one entry per CDR3 protein. Here the sample spans roughly 66,000 distinct CDR3 sequences, 8% to 9.5% being singletons. The sequencing sample was made of whole blood. These receptors all come from an adult who was a healthcare worker with PCR-confirmed SARS-CoV-2 infection or an uninfected control (not recorded which). Each CDR3 is given with its conserved first and last residue. D genes are given only for firm matches. Size tells how often a clone was seen (once, few, many) or the class of an expanded clone, and some rows leave it out.

clone size	D gene	V gene	J gene	CDR3 DNA	CDR3 protein
many	TRBD1	TRBV4-3	TRBJ1-1	TGCGCCAGCAGCCAAGATCGGACAGGGGCGGACACTGAAGCTTTCTTT	CASSQDRTGADTEAFF
few	TRBD1	TRBV7-9	TRBJ2-4	TGTGCCAGCAGCCTCGTAACAGGGGGCGTCGAAAACATTCAGTACTTC	CASSLVTGGVENIQYF
few	TRBD2	TRBV12-3/TRBV12-4	TRBJ2-7	TGTGCCAGCAGTCCCCCGGGAGGGAGGTACTACGAGCAGTACTTC	CASSPPGGRYYEQYF
many	.	TRBV5-4	TRBJ2-3	TGTGCCAGCAGCACCAGCACAGATACGCAGTATTTT	CASSTSTDTQYF
medium-sized	TRBD1	TRBV20-1	TRBJ2-7	TGCAGTGCTAAAGGGGACAGGGACTACGAGCAGTACTTC	CSAKGDRDYEQYF
medium-sized	TRBD1	TRBV29-1	TRBJ2-5	TGCAGCGTCCCAACAGGGGGCCGAGAGACCCAGTACTTC	CSVPTGGRETQYF
few	.	TRBV7-6	TRBJ2-7	TGTGCCAGCAGCTTATCAGGAGGGCTCTCCTACGAGCAGTACTTC	CASSLSGGLSYEQYF
.	.	TRBV3-2	TRBJ2-1	TGTGCCAGCAGCCTCAGGGTGCCCTCCTACAATGAGCAGTTCTTC	CASSLRVPSYNEQFF
.	.	TRBV6-2/TRBV6-3	TRBJ1-2	TGTGCCAGCAGATGGAAGGACACGTCGTGGGGCTACACCTTC	CASRWKDTSWGYTF
.	.	TRBV12-3/TRBV12-4	TRBJ2-3	TGTGCCAGCGGGACGGGGCCTCAGGGCCCAGATACGCAGTATTTT	CASGTGPQGPDTQYF
few	.	TRBV7-2	TRBJ2-4	TGTGCCAGCAGCCCCCGGTCGGACAGCCTAAAAAACATTCAGTACTTC	CASSPRSDSLKNIQYF
many	TRBD2	TRBV30	TRBJ2-3	TGTGCCTGGAGTGTACGGGCTAGCGGGAGAACGGGATCAGATACGCAGTATTTT	CAWSVRASGRTGSDTQYF
few	TRBD2	TRBV4-2	TRBJ2-1	TGTGCCAGCAGCCAAGTGGGGACTAGCGAATACAATGAGCAGTTCTTC	CASSQVGTSEYNEQFF